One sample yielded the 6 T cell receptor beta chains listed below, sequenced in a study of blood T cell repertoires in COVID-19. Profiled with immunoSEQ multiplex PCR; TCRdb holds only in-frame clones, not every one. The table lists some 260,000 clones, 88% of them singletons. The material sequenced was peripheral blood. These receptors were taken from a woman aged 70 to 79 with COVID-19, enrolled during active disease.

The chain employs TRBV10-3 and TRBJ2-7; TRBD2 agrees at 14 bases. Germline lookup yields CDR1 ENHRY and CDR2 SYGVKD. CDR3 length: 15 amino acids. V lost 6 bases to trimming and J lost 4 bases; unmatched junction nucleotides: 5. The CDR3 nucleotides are TGTGCCATCAGCCGGACTAGCGGGAGGTCTTACGAGCAGTACTTC. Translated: CAISRTSGRSYEQYF.

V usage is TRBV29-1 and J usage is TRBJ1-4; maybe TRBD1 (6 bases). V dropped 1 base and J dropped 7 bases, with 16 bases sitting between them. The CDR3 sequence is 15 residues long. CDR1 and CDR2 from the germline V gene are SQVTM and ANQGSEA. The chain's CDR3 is CSVEGLWGRSEKLFF. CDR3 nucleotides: TGCAGCGTTGAAGGCTTGTGGGGGCGCAGTGAAAAACTGTTTTTT.

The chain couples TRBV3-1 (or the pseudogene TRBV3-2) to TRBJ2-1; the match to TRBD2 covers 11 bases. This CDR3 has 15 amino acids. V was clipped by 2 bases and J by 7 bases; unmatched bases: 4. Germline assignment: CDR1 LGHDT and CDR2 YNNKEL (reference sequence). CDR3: CASSQRTSGSNEQFF. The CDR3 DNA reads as TGTGCCAGCAGCCAAAGAACTAGCGGGAGTAATGAGCAGTTCTTC.

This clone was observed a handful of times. The DNA for the CDR3 is TGTGCCAGCAGACAGAGCTCGAACACTGAAGCTTTCTTT. It translates to CASRQSSNTEAFF. This chain connects TRBV6-4 to TRBJ1-1; D remains ambiguous. Deletions cut 6 bases from V and 1 base from J, with 9 bases between. The CDR3 contains 13 residues. Germline-derived CDR1 and CDR2 are MRHNA and SNTAGT.

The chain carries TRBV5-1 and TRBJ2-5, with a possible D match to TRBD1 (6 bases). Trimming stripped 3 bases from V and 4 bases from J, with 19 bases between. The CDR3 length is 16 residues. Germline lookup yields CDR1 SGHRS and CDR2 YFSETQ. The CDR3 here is CASSSGQTVAPETQYF. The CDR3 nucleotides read TGCGCCAGCAGCTCAGGACAGACAGTCGCCCCAGAGACCCAGTACTTC.

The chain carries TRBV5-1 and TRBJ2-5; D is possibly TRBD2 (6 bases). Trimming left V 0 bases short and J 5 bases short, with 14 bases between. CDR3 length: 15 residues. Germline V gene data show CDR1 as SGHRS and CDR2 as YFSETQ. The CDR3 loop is CASSLAPGVEETQYF. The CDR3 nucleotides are TGCGCCAGCAGCTTGGCCCCGGGAGTAGAGGAGACCCAGTACTTC.